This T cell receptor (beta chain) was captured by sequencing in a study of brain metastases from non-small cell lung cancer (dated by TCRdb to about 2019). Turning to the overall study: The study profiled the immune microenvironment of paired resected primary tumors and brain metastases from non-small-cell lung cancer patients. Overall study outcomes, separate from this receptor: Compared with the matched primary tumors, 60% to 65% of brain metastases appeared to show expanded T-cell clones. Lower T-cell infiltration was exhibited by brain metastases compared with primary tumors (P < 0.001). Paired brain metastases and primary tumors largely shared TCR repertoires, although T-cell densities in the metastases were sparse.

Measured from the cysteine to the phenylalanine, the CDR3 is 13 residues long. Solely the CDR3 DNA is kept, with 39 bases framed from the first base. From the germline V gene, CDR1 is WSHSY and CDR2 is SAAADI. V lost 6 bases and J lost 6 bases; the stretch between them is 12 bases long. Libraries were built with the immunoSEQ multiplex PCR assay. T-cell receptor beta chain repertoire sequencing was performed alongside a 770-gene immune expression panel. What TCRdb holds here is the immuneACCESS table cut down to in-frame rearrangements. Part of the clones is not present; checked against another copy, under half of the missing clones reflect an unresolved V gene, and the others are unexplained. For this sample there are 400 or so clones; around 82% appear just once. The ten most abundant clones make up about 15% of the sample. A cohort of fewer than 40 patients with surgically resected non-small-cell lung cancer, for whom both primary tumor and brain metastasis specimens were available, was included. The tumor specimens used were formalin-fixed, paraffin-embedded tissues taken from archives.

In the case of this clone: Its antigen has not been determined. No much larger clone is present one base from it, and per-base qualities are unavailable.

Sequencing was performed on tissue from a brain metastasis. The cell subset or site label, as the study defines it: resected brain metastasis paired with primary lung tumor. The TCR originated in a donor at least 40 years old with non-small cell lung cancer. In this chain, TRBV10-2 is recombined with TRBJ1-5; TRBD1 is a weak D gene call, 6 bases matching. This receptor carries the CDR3 CASSLDRGQPQHF. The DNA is TGCGCCAGCAGCTTGGACAGAGGTCAGCCCCAGCATTTT.